These 24 T cell receptor beta chains were sequenced from one sample in a study of blood T cell repertoires in COVID-19. The method was immunoSEQ multiplex PCR; TCRdb's version includes in-frame clones alone and lacks a portion of them. The repertoire holds 250,000 to 300,000 clones, with around 90% as singletons. The sequencing sample was made of PBMCs or T cells enriched from blood (not recorded which). These receptors were collected from a woman younger than 45 who had recovered from COVID-19.

The chain recombines TRBV10-1 with TRBJ2-7; 7 bases fit TRBD1. Germline CDR1 WNHNN, CDR2 SYGVQD (reference sequence). The ends lost 0 bases at V and 7 bases at J; junction bases unmatched: 9. This CDR3 contains 15 residues. The CDR3 protein is CASSESQDRDLEQYF. The CDR3 coding sequence is TGCGCCAGCAGTGAGTCCCAAGACAGGGATCTGGAGCAGTACTTC.

The chain carries TRBV28 and TRBJ2-7, with TRBD1 as a possible D gene (6 bases). CDR3 length equals 14 residues. With 3 bases removed from V and 1 base from J, the gap between germline ends came to 10 bases. Germline assignment: CDR1 MDHEN and CDR2 SYDVKM. The DNA of the CDR3 is TGTGCCAGCAGTTTGCAGGACAGTTCCTACGAGCAGTACTTC. Its translation: CASSLQDSSYEQYF.

The chain recombines TRBV21-1 with TRBJ2-2; the D segment call TRBD1 is taken from the table without a DNA check. TRBV21-1 is a pseudogene. The CDR3 has 17 amino acids. The CDR3 here is CASSSKGAQKNTGELFF. CDR3 nucleotides: TGTGCCAGCAGCTCCAAAGGGGCGCAGAAGAACACCGGGGAGCTGTTTTTT.

CDR3: CAISSSPRTSDNEQFF. CDR3 DNA sequence: TGTGCCATCAGTTCCTCCCCCCGGACTAGCGACAATGAGCAGTTCTTC. The chain employs TRBV10-3 and TRBJ2-1; 9 bases align to TRBD2. V shed 5 bases, J shed 5 bases, and the junction held 10 bases outside the gene matches. This CDR3 is built from 16 residues. Germline-derived CDR1 and CDR2 are ENHRY and SYGVKD.

This clone was counted only a few times. This chain uses TRBV27 with TRBJ1-4, with 9 bases that match TRBD1. V trimming: 5 bases; J trimming: 3 bases; junction bases outside the gene matches: 4. Germline CDR1 reads MNHEY; CDR2 reads SMNVEV (reference sequence). The CDR3 loop spans 15 amino acids. The CDR3 sequence: CASSLQGAANEKLFF. The CDR3 nucleotides are TGTGCCAGCAGTCTACAGGGGGCGGCTAATGAAAAACTGTTTTTT.

The V and J genes are TRBV9 and TRBJ2-1; 10 nucleotides agree with TRBD2. The germline V gene encodes CDR1 SGDLS and CDR2 YYNGEE. The ends lost 0 bases at V and 5 bases at J; junction bases unmatched: 8. The CDR3 runs to 17 residues. CDR3 amino acids: CASSVGEREGRHNEQFF. The CDR3 coding sequence is TGTGCCAGCAGCGTAGGGGAGCGGGAGGGCCGACACAATGAGCAGTTCTTC. Full variable domain (remainder filled in from reference TRBV9 and TRBJ2-1): DSGVTQTPKHLITATGQRVTLRCSPRSGDLSVYWYQQSLDQGLQFLIQYYNGEERAKGNILERFSAQQFPDLHSELNLSSLELGDSALYFCASSVGEREGRHNEQFFGPGTRLTVL.

This chain uses TRBV28 with TRBJ2-1, with TRBD1 identical over 8 bases. CDR1 is MDHEN, CDR2 SYDVKM, per germline. There are 13 residues in the CDR3. V gave up 5 bases and J gave up 12 bases; unmatched junction bases: 9. The CDR3 is CASSTGGKGWQFF. CDR3 DNA sequence: TGTGCCAGCAGTACAGGGGGTAAGGGTTGGCAGTTCTTC.

The rearrangement links TRBV19 to TRBJ2-2; weak D call: TRBD2 (7 bases). The CDR3 is 16 residues long. Germline V gene sequence: CDR1 LNHDA, CDR2 SQIVND (reference sequence). The germline V and J ends were trimmed by 7 bases and 4 bases, with 19 bases remaining between them. CDR3 nucleotides: TGTGCCAGTACCCCGAGGGGGGGGGCTAGCACCGGGGAGCTGTTTTTT. This encodes CASTPRGGASTGELFF.

The chain joins TRBV6-2 or TRBV6-3 to TRBJ1-5; D is ambiguous. Germline-derived CDR1 and CDR2 are MNHEY and SVGEGT. The CDR3 consists of 15 residues. Trimming shortened V by 2 bases and J by 3 bases, and 11 bases separated the two germline ends. The CDR3 coding sequence is TGTGCCAGCAGTTACCTGGGCCGCGACAATCAGCCCCAGCATTTT. As protein: CASSYLGRDNQPQHF.

The chain is built from TRBV5-1 and TRBJ2-1; 9 bases match TRBD2. J lost 6 bases, V lost 6 bases, and 16 bases had no gene match. Germline V gene lookup returns CDR1 SGHRS and CDR2 YFSETQ. This CDR3 region has 17 residues. The CDR3 nucleotides are TGCGCCAGCACCTCCCCCGGGGGGCTGACTAGCGGCAATGAGCAGTTCTTC. This encodes CASTSPGGLTSGNEQFF.

This sequence joins TRBV5-1 and TRBJ1-2; possibly TRBD1 for D (6 bases). CDR1 and CDR2 from the germline V gene are SGHRS and YFSETQ. CDR3 length: 15 amino acids. Trimming stripped 0 bases from V and 2 bases from J, with 11 bases between. CDR3: CASSLVGRGNYGYTF. CDR3 nucleotides: TGCGCCAGCAGCTTGGTCGGCAGGGGCAACTATGGCTACACCTTC.

The chain carries TRBV7-9 and TRBJ2-3, with 12 bases matching TRBD2. V trimming: 5 bases; J trimming: 4 bases; junction bases outside the gene matches: 10. This CDR3 is 17 amino acids long. Germline V gene sequence: CDR1 SEHNR, CDR2 FQNEAQ (reference sequence). The CDR3 loop reads CASSKRALAGGPDTQYF. The CDR3 bases are TGTGCCAGCAGCAAAAGAGCCCTAGCGGGAGGGCCAGATACGCAGTATTTT.

This clone is a singleton in its sample. This chain links TRBV5-5 with TRBJ2-3; D is perhaps TRBD1 (6 bases). V was cut by 4 bases and J by 0 bases, with 12 bases left in between. Germline-derived CDR1 and CDR2 are SGHKS and YYEKEE (reference sequence). The CDR3 extends over 15 amino acids. The chain's CDR3 is CASSGTPTSTDTQYF. DNA for the CDR3: TGTGCCAGCAGCGGGACACCCACTAGCACAGATACGCAGTATTTT.

The chain joins TRBV10-1 to TRBJ2-1; possibly TRBD2 for D (6 bases). The CDR3 has 14 residues. The germline V and J ends were trimmed by 4 bases and 9 bases, with 16 bases remaining between them. Germline-derived CDR1 and CDR2 are WNHNN and SYGVQD (reference sequence). The CDR3 DNA follows: TGCGCCAGCAGTGGGGGAGGTCCCACCAGTGAGCAGTTCTTC. The encoded protein is CASSGGGPTSEQFF.

This chain links TRBV18 with TRBJ1-6, with TRBD1 matching over 7 bases. Looked up from germline, CDR1 is KGHSH and CDR2 is LQKENI. Trimming removed 3 bases from V and 4 bases from J; junction bases left unmatched: 3. The CDR3 covers 15 residues. CDR3 bases: TGTGCCAGCTCACCGGGACAGATTTATAATTCACCCCTCCACTTT. Translated: CASSPGQIYNSPLHF.

In this sample, this clone turned up once. The chain links TRBV6-2 or TRBV6-3 to TRBJ2-2; 7 positions match TRBD1. CDR3 length: 14 residues. V trimming: 2 bases; J trimming: 7 bases; junction bases outside the gene matches: 4. The germline CDR1 and CDR2 sequences are MNHEY and SVGEGT. This CDR3 is CASSYNRGNGELFF. DNA for the CDR3: TGTGCCAGCAGTTACAACAGGGGAAACGGGGAGCTGTTTTTT.

The V gene is TRBV12-3 or TRBV12-4, the J gene TRBJ2-7; D gene unclear. The CDR3 loop spans 12 amino acids. V was cut by 6 bases and J by 7 bases, with 13 bases left in between. CDR3 in amino acids: CASSSGPREQYF. The CDR3 DNA reads as TGTGCCAGCAGCTCTGGCCCTAGGGAGCAGTACTTC.

J is TRBJ1-1 and V is TRBV28, with D unclear. Germline V CDR1 and CDR2: MDHEN, SYDVKM. V was shortened by 10 bases and J by 1 base, with 7 bases between the two germline ends. The CDR3 sequence is 11 residues long. This CDR3 is CAIRQNTEAFF. The CDR3 DNA follows: TGTGCCATCCGACAGAACACTGAAGCTTTCTTT. The full variable domain, rest sourced from reference TRBV28 and TRBJ1-1, is DVKVTQSSRYLVKRTGEKVFLECVQDMDHENMFWYRQDPGLGLRLIYFSYDVKMKEKGDIPEGYSVSREKKERFSLILESASTNQTSMYLCAIRQNTEAFFGQGTRLTVV.

The chain carries TRBV7-9 and TRBJ2-1, with 7 positions matching TRBD2. CDR3 length: 15 amino acids. From germline, CDR1 is SEHNR and CDR2 FQNEAQ (reference sequence). V lost 5 bases to trimming and J lost 4 bases; unmatched junction nucleotides: 8. In DNA form, the CDR3 reads TGTGCCAGCAGCCTTCCGGGAGGACCGTACAATGAGCAGTTCTTC. The encoded protein is CASSLPGGPYNEQFF. Full variable domain (missing parts from reference TRBV7-9 and TRBJ2-1): DTGVSQNPRHKITKRGQNVTFRCDPISEHNRLYWYRQTLGQGPEFLTYFQNEAQLEKSRLLSDRFSAERPKGSFSTLEIQRTEQGDSAMYLCASSLPGGPYNEQFFGPGTRLTVL.

CDR3 nucleotide sequence: TGTGCCATCGGGACAGGAGCAACCGGCAATCAGCCCCAGCATTTT. Amino acids: CAIGTGATGNQPQHF. The chain uses TRBV7-9 and TRBJ1-5, with TRBD1 identical over 8 bases. Germline trimming cut 10 bases from V and 2 bases from J; bases unmatched to any gene: 10. Germline assignment: CDR1 SEHNR and CDR2 FQNEAQ (reference sequence). CDR3 length equals 15 residues. The whole variable domain, remainder taken from reference TRBV7-9 and TRBJ1-5, is DTGVSQNPRHKITKRGQNVTFRCDPISEHNRLYWYRQTLGQGPEFLTYFQNEAQLEKSRLLSDRFSAERPKGSFSTLEIQRTEQGDSAMYLCAIGTGATGNQPQHFGDGTRLSIL.

The chain joins TRBV28 to TRBJ1-2; 8 positions agree with TRBD1. The V gene's germline CDR1 is MDHEN and CDR2 SYDVKM. This CDR3 comprises 15 residues. The junction had 6 bases not matched to a gene; V was cut back by 3 bases and J by 3 bases. The CDR3 sequence: CASSFYLQGDYGYTF. The CDR3 nucleotides read TGTGCCAGCAGTTTTTATTTACAGGGGGACTATGGCTACACCTTC.

The chain couples TRBV28 to TRBJ2-7; 13 bases map to TRBD2. The germline CDR1 and CDR2 sequences are MDHEN and SYDVKM. With V trimmed by 5 bases and J by 4 bases, 8 bases remained unmatched. The CDR3 sequence is 16 residues long. The CDR3 coding sequence is TGTGCCAGCAGTACGCGACTAGCGGGAGGTGGGTACGAGCAGTACTTC. It translates to CASSTRLAGGGYEQYF.

This clone has a handful of counts. The chain employs TRBV6-5 and TRBJ1-5, with 7 bases fitting TRBD1. The CDR3 covers 15 residues. With 5 bases clipped from V and 0 bases from J, the junction kept 4 bases outside the gene matches. The germline gives CDR1 MNHEY, CDR2 SVGAGI. The CDR3 spells CASSPTGNSNQPQHF. DNA for the CDR3: TGTGCCAGCAGTCCGACAGGGAATAGCAATCAGCCCCAGCATTTT.

This chain joins TRBV11-1 and TRBJ2-1, with a possible D match to TRBD2 (6 bases). V lost 4 bases, J lost 9 bases, and 10 bases lay in between. The length of the CDR3 is 12 residues. Germline V gives CDR1 SGHAT, CDR2 FQDESV (reference sequence). DNA for the CDR3: TGTGCCAGCAGCTCCCAGGGAGGTGAGCAGTTCTTC. Encoded protein: CASSSQGGEQFF. Together with reference TRBV11-1 and TRBJ2-1, the CDR3 gives the full variable domain: EAEVAQSPRYKITEKSQAVAFWCDPISGHATLYWYRQILGQGPELLVQFQDESVVDDSQLPKDRFSAERLKGVDSTLKIQPAELGDSAMYLCASSSQGGEQFFGPGTRLTVL.